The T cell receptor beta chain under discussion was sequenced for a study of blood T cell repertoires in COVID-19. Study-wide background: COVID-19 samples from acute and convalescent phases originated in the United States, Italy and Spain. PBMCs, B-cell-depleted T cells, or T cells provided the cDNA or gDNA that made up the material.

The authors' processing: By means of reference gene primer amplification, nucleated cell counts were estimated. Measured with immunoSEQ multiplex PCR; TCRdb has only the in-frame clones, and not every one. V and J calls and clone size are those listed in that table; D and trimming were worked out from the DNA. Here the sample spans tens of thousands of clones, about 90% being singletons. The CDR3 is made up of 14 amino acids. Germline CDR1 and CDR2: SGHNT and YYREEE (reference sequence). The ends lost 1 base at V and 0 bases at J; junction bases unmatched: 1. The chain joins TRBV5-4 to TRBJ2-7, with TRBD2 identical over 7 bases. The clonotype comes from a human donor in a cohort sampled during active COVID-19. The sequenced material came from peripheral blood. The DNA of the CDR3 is TGTGCCAGCAGCTTGAGCGGGGCCTCCTACGAGCAGTACTTC. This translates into CASSLSGASYEQYF. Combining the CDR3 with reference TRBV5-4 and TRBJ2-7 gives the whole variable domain ETGVTQSPTHLIKTRGQQVTLRCSSQSGHNTVSWYQQALGQGPQFIFQYYREEENGRGNFPPRFSGLQFPNYSSELNVNALELDDSALYLCASSLSGASYEQYFGPGTRLTVT.